This T cell receptor beta chain is from a study of blood T cell repertoires in COVID-19. Overall study: Samples taken during acute and convalescent COVID-19 were collected in the United States, Italy and Spain.

This CDR3 spans 16 amino acids. The germline V and J ends were trimmed by 5 bases and 3 bases, with 17 bases remaining between them. Germline V CDR1 and CDR2: SGHRS, YFSETQ. This table comes from immunoSEQ multiplex PCR, and its TCRdb copy is limited to in-frame clones, with some not included. The sample includes a few hundred thousand clones, approximately 85% of them seen just once. This TCR derives from a man aged 30-40 years who had recovered from COVID-19. The rearrangement uses TRBV5-1 and TRBJ2-2; perhaps TRBD2 as D (6 bases). The sequenced material came from PBMCs or T cells enriched from blood (not recorded which). DNA for the CDR3: TGCGCCAGCAGGCCTACCGGGACTGGAGACACCGGGGAGCTGTTTTTT. Residues: CASRPTGTGDTGELFF. The whole variable domain, remainder taken from reference TRBV5-1 and TRBJ2-2, is KAGVTQTPRYLIKTRGQQVTLSCSPISGHRSVSWYQQTPGQGLQFLFEYFSETQRNKGNFPGRFSGRQFSNSRSEMNVSTLELGDSALYLCASRPTGTGDTGELFFGEGSRLTVL.